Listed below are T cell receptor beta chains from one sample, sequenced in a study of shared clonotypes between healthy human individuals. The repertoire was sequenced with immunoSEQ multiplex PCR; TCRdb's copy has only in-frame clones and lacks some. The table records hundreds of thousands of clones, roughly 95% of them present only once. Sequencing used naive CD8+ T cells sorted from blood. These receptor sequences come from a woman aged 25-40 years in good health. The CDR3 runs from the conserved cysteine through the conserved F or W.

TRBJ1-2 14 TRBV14 CASSYLGPNYGYTF
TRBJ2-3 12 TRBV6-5 CASRDLSGAQYF
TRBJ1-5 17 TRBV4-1 CASSQDGRGREHQPQHF
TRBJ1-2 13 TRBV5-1 CASSWQGGYGYTF
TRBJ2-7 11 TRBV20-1 CSARLVDEQYF
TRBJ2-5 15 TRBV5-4 CASSLVERAQETQYF
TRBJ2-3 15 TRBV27 CASSLGQEATDTQYF
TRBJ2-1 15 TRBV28 CASILGGSHYNEQFF
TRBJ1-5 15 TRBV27 CASSLVSGGGQPQHF
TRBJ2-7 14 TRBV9 CASSVGGGSDEQYF
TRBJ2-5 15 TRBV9 CASSVVAGNLETQYF
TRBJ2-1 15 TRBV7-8 CASSESGQVYNEQFF
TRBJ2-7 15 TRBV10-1 CASSVGAGGPYEQYF
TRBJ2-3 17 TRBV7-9 CASSLISSGMYSDTQYF
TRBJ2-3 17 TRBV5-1 CASSWESETGNTDTQYF
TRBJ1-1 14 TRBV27 CASSFAGVNTEAFF
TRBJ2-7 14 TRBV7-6 CASSLESRAHEQYF
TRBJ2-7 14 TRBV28 CASSLATGAYEQYF
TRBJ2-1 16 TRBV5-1 CASSPGYPSSYNEQFF
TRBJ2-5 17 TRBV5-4 CASSFLDRLILQETQYF
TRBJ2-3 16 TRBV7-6 CASSLEVGRASDTQYF
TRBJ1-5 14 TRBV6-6 CASSYPGEGQPQHF
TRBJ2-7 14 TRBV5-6 CASSSSGTSYEQYF
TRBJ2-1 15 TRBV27 CASALSGSSYNEQFF
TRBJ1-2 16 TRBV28 CASSFPPYRASGGYTF
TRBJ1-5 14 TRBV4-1 CASSQDGGLEPQHF
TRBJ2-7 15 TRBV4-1 CASSQPVTGKNEQYF